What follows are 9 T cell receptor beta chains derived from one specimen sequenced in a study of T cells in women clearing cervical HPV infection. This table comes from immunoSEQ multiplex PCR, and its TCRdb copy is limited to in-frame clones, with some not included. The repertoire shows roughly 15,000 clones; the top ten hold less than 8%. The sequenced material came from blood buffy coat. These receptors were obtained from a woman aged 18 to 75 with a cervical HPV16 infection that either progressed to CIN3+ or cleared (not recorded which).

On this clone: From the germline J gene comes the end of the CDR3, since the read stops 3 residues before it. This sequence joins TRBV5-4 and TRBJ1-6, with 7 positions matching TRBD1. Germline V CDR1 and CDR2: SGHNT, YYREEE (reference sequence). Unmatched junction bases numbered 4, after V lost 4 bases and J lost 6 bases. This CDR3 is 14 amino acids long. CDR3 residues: CASSLTGFNSPLHF. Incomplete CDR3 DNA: TGTGCCAGCAGCCTGACAGGGTTTAATTCACCC. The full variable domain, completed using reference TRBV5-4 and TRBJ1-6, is ETGVTQSPTHLIKTRGQQVTLRCSSQSGHNTVSWYQQALGQGPQFIFQYYREEENGRGNFPPRFSGLQFPNYSSELNVNALELDDSALYLCASSLTGFNSPLHFGNGTRLTVT.

The CDR3 DNA, read in part, is TGTGCCAGTAGGATCGCCGACGGGGACGAG. Translated, it gives CASRIADGDE. The full CDR3 is CASRIADGDEQYF. This chain joins TRBV19 and TRBJ2-7; D may be TRBD2 (5 bases). The CDR3 is cut off 3 residues early in the read; its end comes from the germline J gene. CDR1 and CDR2 (germline): LNHDA, SQIVND (reference sequence). The V end lost 6 bases, the J end lost 5 bases, and 14 bases lay between the germline ends. This CDR3 comprises 13 residues. Complete variable domain (other parts from reference TRBV19 and TRBJ2-7): DGGITQSPKYLFRKEGQNVTLSCEQNLNHDAMYWYRQDPGQGLRLIYYSQIVNDFQKGDIAEGYSVSREKKESFPLTVTSAQKNPTAFYLCASRIADGDEQYFGPGTRLTVT.

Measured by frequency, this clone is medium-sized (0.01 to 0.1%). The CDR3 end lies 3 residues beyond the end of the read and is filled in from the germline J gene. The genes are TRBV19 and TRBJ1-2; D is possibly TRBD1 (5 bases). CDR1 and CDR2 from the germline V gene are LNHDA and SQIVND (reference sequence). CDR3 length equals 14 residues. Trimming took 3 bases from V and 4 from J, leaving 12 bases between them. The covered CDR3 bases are TGTGCCAGTAGTATTACGACAGACCCCTATGGC. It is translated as CASSITTDPYG. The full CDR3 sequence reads CASSITTDPYGYTF.

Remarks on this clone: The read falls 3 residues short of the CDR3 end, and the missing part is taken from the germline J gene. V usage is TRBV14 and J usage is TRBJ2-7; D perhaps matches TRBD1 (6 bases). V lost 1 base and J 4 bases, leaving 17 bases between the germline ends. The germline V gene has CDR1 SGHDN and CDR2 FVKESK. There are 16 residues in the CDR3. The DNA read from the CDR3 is TGTGCCAGCAGCCAAGCGCTTCGGTACAGGGTATACGAG. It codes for CASSQALRYRVYE. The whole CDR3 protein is CASSQALRYRVYEQYF. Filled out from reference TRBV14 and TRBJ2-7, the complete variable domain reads EAGVTQFPSHSVIEKGQTVTLRCDPISGHDNLYWYRRVMGKEIKFLLHFVKESKQDESGMPNNRFLAERTGGTYSTLKVQPAELEDSGVYFCASSQALRYRVYEQYFGPGTRLTVT.

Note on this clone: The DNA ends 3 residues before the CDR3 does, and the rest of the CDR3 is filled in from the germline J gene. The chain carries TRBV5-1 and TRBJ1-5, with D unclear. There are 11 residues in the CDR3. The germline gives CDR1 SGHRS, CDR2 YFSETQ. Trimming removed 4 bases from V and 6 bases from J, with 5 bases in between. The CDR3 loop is CASSLVQPQHF. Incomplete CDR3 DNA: TGCGCCAGCAGCCTAGTTCAGCCC.

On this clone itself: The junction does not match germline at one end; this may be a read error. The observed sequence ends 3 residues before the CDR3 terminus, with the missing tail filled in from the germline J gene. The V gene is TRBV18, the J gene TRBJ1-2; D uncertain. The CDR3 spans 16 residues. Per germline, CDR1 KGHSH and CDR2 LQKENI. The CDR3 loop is CASSPPGLAGVYDYTF. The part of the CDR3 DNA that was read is TGTGCCAGCTCACCTCCCGGACTAGCGGGAGTCTATGAC.

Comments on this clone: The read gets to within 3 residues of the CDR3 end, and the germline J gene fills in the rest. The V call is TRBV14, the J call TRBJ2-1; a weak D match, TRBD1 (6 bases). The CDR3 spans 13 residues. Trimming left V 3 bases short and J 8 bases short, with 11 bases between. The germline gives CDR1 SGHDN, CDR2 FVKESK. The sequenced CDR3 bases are TGTGCCAGCAGCCACCCAGGGGCGGATGAG. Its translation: CASSHPGADE. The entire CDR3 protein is CASSHPGADEQFF.

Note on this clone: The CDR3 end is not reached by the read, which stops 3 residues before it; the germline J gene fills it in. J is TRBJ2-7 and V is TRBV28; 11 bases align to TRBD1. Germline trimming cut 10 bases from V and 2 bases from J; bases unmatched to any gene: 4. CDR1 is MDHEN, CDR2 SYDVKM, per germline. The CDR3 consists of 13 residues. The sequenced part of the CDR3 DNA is TGTGCCACCTCGGACAGGGGGCCCTACGAG. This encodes CATSDRGPYE. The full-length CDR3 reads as CATSDRGPYEQYF.

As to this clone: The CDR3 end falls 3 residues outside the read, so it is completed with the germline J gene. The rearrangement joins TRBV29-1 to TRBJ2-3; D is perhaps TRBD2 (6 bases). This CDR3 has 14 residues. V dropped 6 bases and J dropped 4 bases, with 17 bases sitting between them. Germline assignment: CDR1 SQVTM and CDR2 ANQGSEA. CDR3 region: CSVCWLARPDTQYF. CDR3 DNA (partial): TGCAGCGTCTGCTGGCTAGCGAGGCCAGATACG.